This TCR beta chain was sequenced for a study of shared clonotypes between healthy human individuals. This CDR3 comprises 18 residues. The V and J ends lost 4 bases and 0 bases, in that order; junction bases with no gene match: 8. The germline gives CDR1 SGHNT, CDR2 YYREEE (reference sequence). All participating donors were Caucasian adults from Nashville, Tennessee. Some clones are missing from TCRdb's copy, which holds only in-frame ones; the method was immunoSEQ multiplex PCR. The repertoire holds approximately 470,000 clones, with 70% to 80% as singletons. This TCR was recovered from a woman between 35 and 50 years old in good health. Some clones in this sample may be carry-over from other donors' samples. J is TRBJ2-6 and V is TRBV5-4; 9 positions agree with TRBD1. The sequenced material came from PBMCs. The CDR3 loop is CASSLGQGVSSGANVLTF. The CDR3 DNA reads TGTGCCAGCAGCCTGGGACAGGGAGTGTCCTCTGGGGCCAACGTCCTGACTTTC.